This TCR beta chain was sequenced during a study of T cell repertoires in cytomegalovirus infection. In the study overall: Shared public TCR beta signatures pointed to both CMV infection and a matching HLA type. Findings of the study overall: Pooled public TCR beta family frequency picked out CMV carriers with the relevant HLA. CMV-specific TCR beta clonotypes restricted by HLA-C dominated the ex vivo response.

For this clonotype: As yet, its antigen is unknown.

The length of the CDR3 is 12 residues. Germline V gene data show CDR1 as MNHEY and CDR2 as SVGAGI. V gave up 7 bases and J gave up 7 bases, with 13 bases separating them. MiXCR, applied by TCRdb to the reads, yields one record per CDR3 protein. The data hold 550,000 to 700,000 distinct CDR3 sequences, with about 39% observed a single time. The sequences come from cultured PBMCs, collected from culture after CMV antigen stimulation. J is TRBJ2-5 and V is TRBV6-5; possible D gene TRBD2, 6 bases. The clonotype originates from a human donor in good health (CMV status not recorded). Some clones in this sample may be carry-over from other donors' samples. The DNA for the CDR3 is TGTGCCAGCACTCCAGCCGGGGGGACCCAGTACTTC. Protein sequence: CASTPAGGTQYF.